The 4 T cell receptor beta chains given below trace back to one sample, sequenced in a study of shared clonotypes between healthy human individuals. TCRdb's table, derived via immunoSEQ multiplex PCR, lists solely in-frame clones and lacks some. The data hold about 490,000 clones, with around four fifths observed a single time. Material for sequencing was PBMCs. The receptors were sampled from a woman aged 40 to 55 in good health. Some clones in this sample may be carry-over from other donors' samples.

This chain joins TRBV6-6 and TRBJ1-1; D gene uncertain. V lost 5 bases to trimming and J lost 1 base, with 8 bases between them. The CDR3 extends over 13 amino acids. CDR1 MNHNY and CDR2 SVGAGI come from the germline V gene (reference sequence). For the CDR3, the DNA is TGTGCCAGCAGTATAACAGCGAACACTGAAGCTTTCTTT. Translation gives CASSITANTEAFF.

The chain links TRBV11-2 to TRBJ2-3, with 9 nucleotides matching TRBD2. The CDR3 spans 14 residues. Unmatched junction bases numbered 6, after V lost 8 bases and J lost 3 bases. Germline assignment: CDR1 SGHAT and CDR2 FQNNGV. The CDR3 DNA follows: TGTGCCAGCGGACCGGGACTAGCAACAGATACGCAGTATTTT. Translated: CASGPGLATDTQYF.

V and J are TRBV18 and TRBJ1-1; D may be TRBD1 (6 bases). Germline CDR1 reads KGHSH; CDR2 reads LQKENI. The V gene lost 1 base and the J gene lost 3 bases, with 12 bases spanning the gap. This CDR3 region has 15 residues. The DNA for the CDR3 is TGTGCCAGCTCACCACAGGCGGGGGCGGACACTGAAGCTTTCTTT. Residues: CASSPQAGADTEAFF.

The chain joins TRBV12-5 to TRBJ1-1; maybe TRBD1 (6 bases). CDR3 length equals 15 residues. Trimming stripped 4 bases from V and 1 base from J, with 13 bases between. Germline CDR1 reads LGHNT; CDR2 reads FRNRAP. CDR3 sequence: CASGYGGRGNTEAFF. In nucleotides, the CDR3 is TGTGCTAGTGGTTATGGGGGGCGAGGGAACACTGAAGCTTTCTTT.